What follows are 6 T cell receptor beta chains derived from one specimen sequenced in a study of cytomegalovirus exposure and HLA in healthy donors. The PCR contained 60 Vbeta and 13 Jbeta primers. Assay used: immunoSEQ multiplex PCR; TCRdb lists only in-frame clones, some missing. This table has some 170,000 clones, roughly four fifths appearing once. Sequencing used PBMCs. These receptors were taken from a man in his 60s in good health and CMV-seronegative.

The chain couples TRBV5-1 to TRBJ2-5; 10 bases agree with TRBD2. From germline, CDR1 is SGHRS and CDR2 YFSETQ. The CDR3 covers 13 residues. V trimming: 4 bases; J trimming: 11 bases; junction bases outside the gene matches: 8. The CDR3 DNA reads TGCGCCAGCAGCCTAGGGACTAGCGAAGATCAGTACTTC. It is translated as CASSLGTSEDQYF.

This clone was found a few times. The rearrangement links TRBV5-8 to TRBJ1-1; the D gene is possibly TRBD1 (5 bases). Germline CDR1 reads SGHTS; CDR2 reads YDEGEE. The CDR3 covers 12 residues. This CDR3 is CAYRSQGTEAFF. CDR3 nucleotide sequence: TGTGCTTACCGTTCTCAGGGAACTGAAGCTTTCTTT.

The V gene is TRBV7-3, the J gene TRBJ1-1; 12 nucleotides agree with TRBD1. This CDR3 comprises 15 residues. V shed 2 bases and J 9 bases; nucleotides not matched to a gene: 7. CDR1 is SGHTA and CDR2 is FQGTGA in the germline V gene. The CDR3 spells CASSLDGTGGSKAFF. DNA for the CDR3: TGTGCCAGCAGCTTAGATGGGACAGGGGGCTCGAAAGCTTTCTTT.

Comment on this clone: One end of the junction is discordant with germline, which a read error may explain. V gene TRBV25-1 combines with J gene TRBJ1-1; maybe TRBD1 (5 bases). Germline V gives CDR1 MGHDK, CDR2 SYGVNS. The CDR3 spans 14 residues. CDR3 protein: CASSEFGGNTGAFF. CDR3 DNA sequence: TGTGCCAGCAGTGAATTTGGGGGGAACACTGGAGCTTTCTTT.

The chain is built from TRBV19 and TRBJ1-4; 10 bases are a match to TRBD1. The ends lost 6 bases at V and 6 bases at J; junction bases unmatched: 4. This CDR3 region has 14 residues. Germline loops: CDR1 LNHDA, CDR2 SQIVND (reference sequence). This CDR3 reads CASRPGTGDEKLFF. The CDR3 bases are TGTGCCAGTAGGCCTGGGACAGGGGATGAAAAACTGTTTTTT.

The chain employs TRBV7-7 and TRBJ2-5, with D possibly matching TRBD1 (7 bases). V lost 1 base and J lost 0, with 15 bases in between. CDR1 and CDR2 from the germline V gene are SSHAT and FNYEAQ (reference sequence). The CDR3 is 17 amino acids. The CDR3 coding sequence is TGTGCCAGCAGCTTAGGGTCAGGGGGGACCTACCAAGAGACCCAGTACTTC. This gives the protein CASSLGSGGTYQETQYF.